This T cell receptor beta chain emerged from a study of T-cell memory formation after mild COVID-19. At the level of the study: Most TCR clusters belonged to a single donor.

In its sample, this clonotype was seen many times. V lost 0 bases, J lost 9 bases, and 10 bases lay in between. The CDR3 is 13 amino acids. The V gene's germline CDR1 is SGHRS and CDR2 YFSETQ. From the 5' RACE reads, TCRdb called clonotypes with MiXCR, one entry per CDR3 protein. The repertoire consists of about 620,000 distinct CDR3 sequences, with about a sixth occurring once and the leading ten covering 12%. The chain recombines TRBV5-1 with TRBJ2-1; a weak D match, TRBD2 (5 bases). The sequencing input was PBMCs or a T cell subset sorted from them (not recorded which). This TCR was recovered from an adult woman who had mild COVID-19 (a few samples of this study predate the infection). Cell type and time point are not known. The CDR3 DNA is TGCGCCAGCAGCTTGGGAACGGCGGGTGAGCAGTTCTTC. Amino acid sequence: CASSLGTAGEQFF.